The source of this T cell receptor (beta chain) is a study of technical replicates of blood from several donors. Clones were sequenced by immunoSEQ multiplex PCR, and TCRdb holds only the in-frame ones, with some missing. The sample contains tens of thousands of clones, over 80% of which appear only once. There are 15 residues in the CDR3. The germline CDR1 and CDR2 sequences are LGHNA and YSLEER. Trimming cost V 8 bases and J 3 bases; bases outside gene matches: 12. Source material: T cells isolated from PBMCs. The chain has TRBV4-3 and TRBJ2-5; 7 bases align to TRBD2. The TCR originated in a human donor in good health. This CDR3 reads CASHPGLHQEETQYF. CDR3 nucleotides: TGCGCCAGCCACCCGGGACTACATCAAGAAGAGACCCAGTACTTC.